This T cell receptor beta chain is drawn from a study of blood T cell repertoires in COVID-19. Turning to the study itself: T cells, B-cell-depleted T cells, or PBMCs provided the cDNA or gDNA that served as material.

Method: immunoSEQ multiplex PCR; TCRdb's copy keeps in-frame clones and lacks some. Altogether about 240,000 clones are present, roughly 83% being singletons, with the ten largest covering approximately 9.4%. The TCR was taken from a woman older than 75 with acute or convalescent COVID-19. The sequencing input was peripheral blood.

CDR3 DNA sequence: TGTGCCAGCAGTTTTCAGGGTACGACTGAAGCTTTCTTT. Its protein product is CASSFQGTTEAFF. The chain joins TRBV12-3 or TRBV12-4 to TRBJ1-1; perhaps TRBD1 as D (5 bases). The CDR3 runs to 13 residues. Trimming shortened V by 3 bases and J by 5 bases, and 10 bases separated the two germline ends.